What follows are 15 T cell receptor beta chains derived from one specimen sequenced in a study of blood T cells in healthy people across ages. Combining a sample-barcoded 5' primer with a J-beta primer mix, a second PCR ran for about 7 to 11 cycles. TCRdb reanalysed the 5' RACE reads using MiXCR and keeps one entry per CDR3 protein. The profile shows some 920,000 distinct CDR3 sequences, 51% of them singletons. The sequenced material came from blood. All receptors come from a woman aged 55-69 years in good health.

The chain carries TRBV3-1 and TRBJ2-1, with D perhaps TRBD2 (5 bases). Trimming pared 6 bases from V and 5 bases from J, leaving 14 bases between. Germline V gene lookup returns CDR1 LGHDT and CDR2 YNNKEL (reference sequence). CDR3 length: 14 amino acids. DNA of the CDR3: TGTGCCAGCAGGGATATACCGGGGAACAATGAGCAGTTCTTC. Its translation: CASRDIPGNNEQFF.

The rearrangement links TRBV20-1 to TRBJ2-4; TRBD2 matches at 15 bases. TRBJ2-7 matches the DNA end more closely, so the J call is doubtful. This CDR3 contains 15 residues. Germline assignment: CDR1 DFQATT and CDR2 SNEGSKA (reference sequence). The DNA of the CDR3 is TGCAGTGCAAGCAGCGGGACTAGCGGGAGGTACGAGCAGTACTTC. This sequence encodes CSASSGTSGRYEQYF.

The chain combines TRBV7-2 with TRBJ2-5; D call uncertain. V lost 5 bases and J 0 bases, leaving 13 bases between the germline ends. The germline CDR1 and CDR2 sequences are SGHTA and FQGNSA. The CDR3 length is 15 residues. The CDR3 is CASSIAAAYQETQYF. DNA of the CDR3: TGTGCCAGCAGCATCGCGGCAGCCTACCAAGAGACCCAGTACTTC.

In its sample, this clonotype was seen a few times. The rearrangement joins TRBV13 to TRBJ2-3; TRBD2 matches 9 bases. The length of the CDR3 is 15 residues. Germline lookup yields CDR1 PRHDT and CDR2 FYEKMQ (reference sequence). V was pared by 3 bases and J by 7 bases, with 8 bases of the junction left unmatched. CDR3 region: CASSFPTSGPNTQYF. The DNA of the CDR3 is TGTGCCAGCAGCTTCCCGACTAGCGGCCCCAATACGCAGTATTTT.

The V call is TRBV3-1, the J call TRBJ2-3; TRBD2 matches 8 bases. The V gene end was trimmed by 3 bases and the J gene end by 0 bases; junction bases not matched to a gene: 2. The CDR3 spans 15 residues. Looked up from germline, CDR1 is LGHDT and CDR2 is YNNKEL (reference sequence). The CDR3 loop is CASSQTSASTDTQYF. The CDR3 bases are TGTGCCAGCAGCCAGACTAGCGCTAGCACAGATACGCAGTATTTT.

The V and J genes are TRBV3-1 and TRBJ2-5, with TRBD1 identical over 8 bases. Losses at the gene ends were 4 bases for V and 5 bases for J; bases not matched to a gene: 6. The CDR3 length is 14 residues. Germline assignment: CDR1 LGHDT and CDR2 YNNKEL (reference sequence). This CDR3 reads CASSRTGGRETQYF. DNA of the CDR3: TGTGCCAGCAGCCGAACAGGGGGTAGGGAGACCCAGTACTTC.

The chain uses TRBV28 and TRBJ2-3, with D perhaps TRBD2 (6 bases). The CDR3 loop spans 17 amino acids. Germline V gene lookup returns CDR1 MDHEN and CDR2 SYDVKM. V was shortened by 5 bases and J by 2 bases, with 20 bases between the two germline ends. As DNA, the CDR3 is TGTGCCAGCAGTCCCATACCCAAAGCGGGTTCCACAGATACGCAGTATTTT. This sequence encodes CASSPIPKAGSTDTQYF.

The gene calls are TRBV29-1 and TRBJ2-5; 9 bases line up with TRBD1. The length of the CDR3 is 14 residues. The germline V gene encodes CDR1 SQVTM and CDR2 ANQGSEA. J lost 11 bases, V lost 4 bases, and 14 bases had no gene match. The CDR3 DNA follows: TGCAGCGTTGCCCCACAGGGGGCAGGCAATGAGCAGTACTTC. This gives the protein CSVAPQGAGNEQYF.

CDR3 protein: CASRDESPSYEQYF. CDR3 sequence (DNA): TGTGCCAGTAGAGACGAGTCCCCCTCCTACGAGCAGTACTTC. The chain combines TRBV12-3 or TRBV12-4 with TRBJ2-7; the D is unclear. CDR3 length: 14 amino acids. The V end lost 9 bases, the J end lost 0 bases, and 15 bases lay between the germline ends.

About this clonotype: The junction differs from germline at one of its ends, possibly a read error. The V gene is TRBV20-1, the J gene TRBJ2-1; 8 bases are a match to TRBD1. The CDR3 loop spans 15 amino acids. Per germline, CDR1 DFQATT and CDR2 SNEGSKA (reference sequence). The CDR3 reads CSAAGRGTGYNERFF. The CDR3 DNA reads TGCAGTGCTGCTGGGCGTGGGACAGGTTACAATGAGCGGTTCTTC.

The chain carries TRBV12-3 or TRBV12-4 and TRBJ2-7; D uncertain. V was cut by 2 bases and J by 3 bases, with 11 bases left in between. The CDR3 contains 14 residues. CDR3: CASSLTGIGYEQYF. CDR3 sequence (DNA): TGTGCCAGCAGTTTAACTGGGATCGGCTACGAGCAGTACTTC.

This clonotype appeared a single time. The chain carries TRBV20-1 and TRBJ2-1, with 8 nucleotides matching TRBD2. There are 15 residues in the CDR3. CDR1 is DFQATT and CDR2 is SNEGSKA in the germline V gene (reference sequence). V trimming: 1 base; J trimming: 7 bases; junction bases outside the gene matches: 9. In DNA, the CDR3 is TGCAGTGCTAGAGCCCGGGGGGGGTTGGGGAATGAGCAGTTCTTC. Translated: CSARARGGLGNEQFF.

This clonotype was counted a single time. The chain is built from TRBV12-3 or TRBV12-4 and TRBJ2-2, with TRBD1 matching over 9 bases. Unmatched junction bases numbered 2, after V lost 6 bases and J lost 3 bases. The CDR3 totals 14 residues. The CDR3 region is CASRGDRDTGELFF. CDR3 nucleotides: TGTGCCAGCAGAGGGGACAGGGACACCGGGGAGCTGTTTTTT.

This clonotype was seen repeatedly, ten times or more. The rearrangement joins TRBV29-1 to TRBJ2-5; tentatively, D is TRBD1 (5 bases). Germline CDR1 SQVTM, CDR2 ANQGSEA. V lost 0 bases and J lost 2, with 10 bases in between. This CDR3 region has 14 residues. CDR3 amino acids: CSVEDLDSQETQYF. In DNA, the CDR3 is TGCAGCGTTGAAGATCTCGACAGTCAAGAGACCCAGTACTTC.

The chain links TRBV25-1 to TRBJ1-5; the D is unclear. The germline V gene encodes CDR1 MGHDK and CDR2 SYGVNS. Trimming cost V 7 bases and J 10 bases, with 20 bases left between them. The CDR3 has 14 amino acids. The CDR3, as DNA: TGTGCCAGCACTTCCACACGCGGAATCAGCCCCCAGCATTTT. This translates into CASTSTRGISPQHF.